In this sample, the clone carrying this TCR beta chain turned up once. The data were obtained in a study of blood T cell repertoires in COVID-19. Background on the study: Nucleic acid was either cDNA or gDNA, and it came from T cells, B-cell-depleted T cells, or PBMCs.

Clinical history reported by participants formed the basis on which cohorts were assigned. Authors' analysis steps: Scientists estimated how many nucleated cells there were by amplifying reference gene primers. Profiling relied on immunoSEQ multiplex PCR, and the TCRdb table lists in-frame clones only, not all of them. Clonal size and the V and J genes are those of that table, whereas D and trimming came from the DNA. The profile shows approximately 170,000 clones, approximately 82% of them singletons. Sequencing used PBMCs or T cells enriched from blood (not recorded which). The clonotype was recovered from a woman aged 50 to 65 in a cohort exposed to, infected with or recovered from COVID-19 (not recorded which).

CDR3 nucleotides: TGTGCCAGCAGCCCAACCGACAGGGGCGTGATGGGGGGCTACACCTTC. Translating it yields CASSPTDRGVMGGYTF. V usage is TRBV27 and J usage is TRBJ1-2; TRBD1 matches 8 bases. CDR3 length: 16 residues. CDR1 and CDR2 from the germline V gene are MNHEY and SMNVEV (reference sequence). The V segment lost 6 bases and the J segment 8 bases; nucleotides outside the gene matches: 17.